This T cell receptor beta chain was profiled in a study of T-cell memory formation after mild COVID-19. Study-wide results and limits: The CD4+ clones that contracted clustered mainly within CM and EM, and the CD8+ clones concentrated in EMRA.

TCRdb re-analysed the 5' RACE reads in MiXCR, keeping a single row per CDR3 protein. The sample holds just over 200,000 distinct CDR3 sequences, 9.5% to 10% seen once. With 2 bases removed from V and 4 bases from J, the gap between germline ends came to 14 bases. Germline lookup yields CDR1 MNHNY and CDR2 SVGAGI (reference sequence). The CDR3 is 15 amino acids. About this clonotype itself: Its antigen is not identified.

Material: PBMCs or a T cell subset sorted from them (not recorded which). The sequence was obtained from a man aged 18-30 years who had mild COVID-19 (a few samples of this study predate the infection). Cell type and time point are not known. This chain links TRBV6-6 with TRBJ1-1; no clear D gene. This CDR3 reads CASSYGGPLATEAFF. The CDR3 nucleotides read TGTGCCAGCAGTTACGGAGGTCCCCTGGCCACTGAAGCTTTCTTT.